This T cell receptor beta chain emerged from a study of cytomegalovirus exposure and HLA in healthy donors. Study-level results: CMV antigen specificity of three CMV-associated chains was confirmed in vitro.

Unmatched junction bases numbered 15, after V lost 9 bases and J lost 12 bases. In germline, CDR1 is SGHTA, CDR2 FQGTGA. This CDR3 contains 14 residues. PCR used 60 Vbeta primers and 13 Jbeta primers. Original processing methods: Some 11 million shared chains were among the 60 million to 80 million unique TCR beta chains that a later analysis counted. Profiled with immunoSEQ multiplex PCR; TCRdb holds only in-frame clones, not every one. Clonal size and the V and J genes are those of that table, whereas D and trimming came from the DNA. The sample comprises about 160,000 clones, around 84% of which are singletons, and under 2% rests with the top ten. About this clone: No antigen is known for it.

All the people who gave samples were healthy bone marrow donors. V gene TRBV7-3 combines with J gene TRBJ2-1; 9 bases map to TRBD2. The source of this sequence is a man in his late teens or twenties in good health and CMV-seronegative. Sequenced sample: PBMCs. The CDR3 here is CASPEGLARQRQFF. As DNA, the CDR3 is TGTGCCAGTCCAGAGGGACTAGCTCGTCAAAGGCAGTTCTTC.